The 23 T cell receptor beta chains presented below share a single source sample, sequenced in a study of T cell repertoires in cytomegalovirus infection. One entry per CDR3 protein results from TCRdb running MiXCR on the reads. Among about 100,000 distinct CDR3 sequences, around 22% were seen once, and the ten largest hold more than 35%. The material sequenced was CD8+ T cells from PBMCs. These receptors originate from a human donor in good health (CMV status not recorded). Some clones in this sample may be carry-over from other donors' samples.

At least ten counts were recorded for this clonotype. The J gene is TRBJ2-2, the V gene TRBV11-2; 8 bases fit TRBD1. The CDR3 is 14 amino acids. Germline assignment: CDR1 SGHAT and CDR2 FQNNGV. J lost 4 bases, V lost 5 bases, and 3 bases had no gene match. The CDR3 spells CASSPGGSTGELFF. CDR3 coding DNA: TGTGCCAGCAGCCCAGGGGGCAGCACCGGGGAGCTGTTTTTT. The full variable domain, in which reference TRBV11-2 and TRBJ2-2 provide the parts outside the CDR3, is EAGVAQSPRYKIIEKRQSVAFWCNPISGHATLYWYQQILGQGPKLLIQFQNNGVVDDSQLPKDRFSAERLKGVDSTLKIQPAKLEDSAVYLCASSPGGSTGELFFGEGSRLTVL.

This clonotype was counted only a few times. The CDR3 protein is CASSLGTGVSNQPQHF. CDR3 bases: TGTGCCAGCAGCTTAGGGACAGGGGTAAGCAATCAGCCCCAGCATTTT. The chain has TRBV7-6 and TRBJ1-5; 9 nucleotides match TRBD1. Germline V gene sequence: CDR1 SGHVS, CDR2 FNYEAQ. The CDR3 runs 16 residues. V shed 1 base, J shed 1 base, and the junction held 2 bases outside the gene matches. Filled out from reference TRBV7-6 and TRBJ1-5, the complete variable domain reads GAGVSQSPRYKVTKRGQDVALRCDPISGHVSLYWYRQALGQGPEFLTYFNYEAQQDKSGLPNDRFSAERPEGSISTLTIQRTEQRDSAMYRCASSLGTGVSNQPQHFGDGTRLSIL.

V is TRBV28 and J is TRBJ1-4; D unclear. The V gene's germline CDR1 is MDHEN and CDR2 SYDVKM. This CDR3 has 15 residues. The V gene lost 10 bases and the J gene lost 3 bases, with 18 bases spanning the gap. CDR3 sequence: CATTDRQDPNEKLFF. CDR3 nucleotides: TGTGCCACCACGGATCGGCAGGACCCTAATGAAAAACTGTTTTTT.

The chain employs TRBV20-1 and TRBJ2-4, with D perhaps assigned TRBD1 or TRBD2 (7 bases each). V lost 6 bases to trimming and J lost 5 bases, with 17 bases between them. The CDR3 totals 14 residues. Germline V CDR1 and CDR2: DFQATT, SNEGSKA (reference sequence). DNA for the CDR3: TGCAGTGCCCTACCAGGGGGGGGCGAAAACATTCAGTACTTC. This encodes CSALPGGGENIQYF.

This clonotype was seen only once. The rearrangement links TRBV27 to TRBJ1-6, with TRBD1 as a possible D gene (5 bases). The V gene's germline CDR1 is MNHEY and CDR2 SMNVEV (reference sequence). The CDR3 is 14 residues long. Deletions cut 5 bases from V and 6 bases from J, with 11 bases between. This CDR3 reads CASSPRDPNSPLHF. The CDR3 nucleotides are TGTGCCAGCAGTCCCCGGGACCCTAATTCACCCCTCCACTTT.

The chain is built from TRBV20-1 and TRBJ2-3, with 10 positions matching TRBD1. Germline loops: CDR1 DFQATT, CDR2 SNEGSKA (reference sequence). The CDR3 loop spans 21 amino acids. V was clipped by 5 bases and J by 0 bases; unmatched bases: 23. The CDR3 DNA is TGCAGTGCTGAGACAGGGGGCCAGCGATCAACCACGGAGGCTAGCACAGATACGCAGTATTTT. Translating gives CSAETGGQRSTTEASTDTQYF.

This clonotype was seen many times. The CDR3 coding sequence is TGTGCCAGCAGCTTGGGACTAGCGGGGACCTACGAGCAGTACTTC. The encoded protein is CASSLGLAGTYEQYF. This rearrangement joins TRBV7-2 to TRBJ2-7; 13 bases line up with TRBD2. CDR1 is SGHTA, CDR2 FQGNSA, per germline. The CDR3 runs to 15 residues. J gave up 2 bases and V 3 bases, and 1 base lay outside the gene matches.

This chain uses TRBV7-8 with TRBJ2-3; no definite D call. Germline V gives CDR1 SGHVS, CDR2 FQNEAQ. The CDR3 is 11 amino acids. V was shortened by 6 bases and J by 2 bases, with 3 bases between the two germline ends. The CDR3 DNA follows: TGTGCCAGCAGAAACACAGATACGCAGTATTTT. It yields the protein CASRNTDTQYF.

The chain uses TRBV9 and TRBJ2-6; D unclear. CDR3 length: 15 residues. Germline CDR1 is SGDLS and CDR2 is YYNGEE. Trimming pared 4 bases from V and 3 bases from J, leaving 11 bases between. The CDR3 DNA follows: TGTGCCAGCAGCCTCAACCATGGTGGGGCCAACGTCCTGACTTTC. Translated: CASSLNHGGANVLTF.

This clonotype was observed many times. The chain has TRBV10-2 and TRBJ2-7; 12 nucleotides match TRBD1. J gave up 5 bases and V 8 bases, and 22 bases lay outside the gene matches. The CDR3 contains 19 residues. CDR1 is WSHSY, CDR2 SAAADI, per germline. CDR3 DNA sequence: TGCGCCAGCTCCCCATCCGGGACAGGGGGCATAAGCGGGATTAACGAGCAGTACTTC. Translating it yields CASSPSGTGGISGINEQYF.

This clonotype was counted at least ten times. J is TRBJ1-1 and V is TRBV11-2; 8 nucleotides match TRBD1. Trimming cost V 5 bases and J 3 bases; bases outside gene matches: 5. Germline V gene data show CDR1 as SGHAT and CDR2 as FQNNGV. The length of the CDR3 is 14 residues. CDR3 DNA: TGTGCCAGCAGCCCAGGACAGGGCTACACTGAAGCTTTCTTT. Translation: CASSPGQGYTEAFF.

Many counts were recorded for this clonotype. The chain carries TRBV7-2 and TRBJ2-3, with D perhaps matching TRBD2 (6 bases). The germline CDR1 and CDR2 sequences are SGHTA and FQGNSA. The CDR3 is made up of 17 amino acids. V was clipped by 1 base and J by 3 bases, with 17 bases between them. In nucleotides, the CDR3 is TGTGCCAGCAGCTTAGGTCCGGCGGGACTGTCAACAGATACGCAGTATTTT. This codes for CASSLGPAGLSTDTQYF.

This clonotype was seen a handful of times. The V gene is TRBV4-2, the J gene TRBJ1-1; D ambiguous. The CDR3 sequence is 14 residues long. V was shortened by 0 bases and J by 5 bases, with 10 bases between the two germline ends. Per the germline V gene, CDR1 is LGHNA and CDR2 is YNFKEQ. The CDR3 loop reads CASSQDSRETEAFF. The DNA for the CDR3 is TGTGCCAGCAGCCAAGATTCTCGGGAAACTGAAGCTTTCTTT.

The CDR3 spells CASSLKRARQETQYF. As DNA, the CDR3 is TGTGCCAGCAGTTTAAAGCGGGCCCGACAAGAGACCCAGTACTTC. The rearrangement uses TRBV28 and TRBJ2-5, with D perhaps TRBD2 (6 bases). With 2 bases removed from V and 2 bases from J, the gap between germline ends came to 12 bases. The CDR3 sequence is 15 residues long. Germline CDR1 reads MDHEN; CDR2 reads SYDVKM.

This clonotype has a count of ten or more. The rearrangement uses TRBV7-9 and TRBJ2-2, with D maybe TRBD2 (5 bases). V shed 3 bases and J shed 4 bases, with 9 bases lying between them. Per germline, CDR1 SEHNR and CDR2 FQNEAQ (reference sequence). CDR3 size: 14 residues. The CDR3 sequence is CASSFSEATGELFF. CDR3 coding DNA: TGTGCCAGCAGCTTTAGCGAGGCCACCGGGGAGCTGTTTTTT. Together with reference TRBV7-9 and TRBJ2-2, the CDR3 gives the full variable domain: DTGVSQNPRHKITKRGQNVTFRCDPISEHNRLYWYRQTLGQGPEFLTYFQNEAQLEKSRLLSDRFSAERPKGSFSTLEIQRTEQGDSAMYLCASSFSEATGELFFGEGSRLTVL.

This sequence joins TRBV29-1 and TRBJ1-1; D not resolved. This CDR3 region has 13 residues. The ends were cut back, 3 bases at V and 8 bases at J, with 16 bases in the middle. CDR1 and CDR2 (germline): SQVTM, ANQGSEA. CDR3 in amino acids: CSVEFTRTVEAFF. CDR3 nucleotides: TGCAGCGTTGAGTTTACCAGGACGGTCGAAGCTTTCTTT.

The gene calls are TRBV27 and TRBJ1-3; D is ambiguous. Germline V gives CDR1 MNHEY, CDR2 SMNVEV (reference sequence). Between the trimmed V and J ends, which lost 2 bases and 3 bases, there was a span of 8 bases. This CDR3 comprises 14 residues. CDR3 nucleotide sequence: TGTGCCAGCAGTTTACAGGACCATGGAAACACCATATATTTT. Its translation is CASSLQDHGNTIYF.

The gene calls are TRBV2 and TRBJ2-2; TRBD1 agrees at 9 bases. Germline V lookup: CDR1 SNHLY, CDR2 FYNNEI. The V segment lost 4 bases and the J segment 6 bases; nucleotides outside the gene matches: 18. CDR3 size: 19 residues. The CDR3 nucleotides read TGTGCCAGCAGTGTCACACAAAGCCGGGACAGGGAAGCATCCGGGGAGCTGTTTTTT. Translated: CASSVTQSRDREASGELFF. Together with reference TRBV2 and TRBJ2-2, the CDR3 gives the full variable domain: EPEVTQTPSHQVTQMGQEVILRCVPISNHLYFYWYRQILGQKVEFLVSFYNNEISEKSEIFDDQFSVERPDGSNFTLKIRSTKLEDSAMYFCASSVTQSRDREASGELFFGEGSRLTVL.

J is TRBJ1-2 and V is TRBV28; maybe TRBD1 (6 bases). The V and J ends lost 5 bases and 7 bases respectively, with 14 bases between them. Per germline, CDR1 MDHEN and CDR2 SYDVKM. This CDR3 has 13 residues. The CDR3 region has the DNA TGTGCCAGCAGTGCCGCAGGGGCGCTTGGCTACACCTTC. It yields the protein CASSAAGALGYTF.

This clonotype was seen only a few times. The CDR3 DNA reads TGTGCCAGCACCGCCCTATCGGGGGAAAGATACGAGCAGTACTTC. Its protein is CASTALSGERYEQYF. The chain is built from TRBV27 and TRBJ2-7, with a weak D call TRBD2 (6 bases). V lost 7 bases and J lost 4, with 20 bases in between. The CDR3 is made up of 15 amino acids. CDR1 and CDR2 (germline): MNHEY, SMNVEV (reference sequence).

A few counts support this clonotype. The CDR3 loop reads CASSPPGQGGEKLFF. The CDR3 nucleotides are TGTGCCAGCAGCCCACCGGGACAGGGCGGTGAAAAACTGTTTTTT. This chain links TRBV7-9 with TRBJ1-4; 9 bases map to TRBD1. The CDR3 loop spans 15 amino acids. Looked up from germline, CDR1 is SEHNR and CDR2 is FQNEAQ (reference sequence). V lost 5 bases to trimming and J lost 7 bases; unmatched junction nucleotides: 8.

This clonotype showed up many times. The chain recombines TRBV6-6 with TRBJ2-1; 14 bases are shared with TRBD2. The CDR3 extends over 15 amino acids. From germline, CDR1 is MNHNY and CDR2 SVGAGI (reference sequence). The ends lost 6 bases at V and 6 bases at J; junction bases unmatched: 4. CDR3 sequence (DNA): TGTGCCAGCAGCCCGACTAGCGGGAGGGCCAATGAGCAGTTCTTC. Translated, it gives CASSPTSGRANEQFF.

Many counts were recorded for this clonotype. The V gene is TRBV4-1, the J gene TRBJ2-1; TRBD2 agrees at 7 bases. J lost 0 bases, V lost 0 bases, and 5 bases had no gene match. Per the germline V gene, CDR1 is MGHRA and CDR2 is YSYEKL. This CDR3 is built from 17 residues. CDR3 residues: CASSQEGSGASYNEQFF. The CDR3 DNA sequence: TGCGCCAGCAGCCAAGAGGGGAGCGGGGCCTCCTACAATGAGCAGTTCTTC.